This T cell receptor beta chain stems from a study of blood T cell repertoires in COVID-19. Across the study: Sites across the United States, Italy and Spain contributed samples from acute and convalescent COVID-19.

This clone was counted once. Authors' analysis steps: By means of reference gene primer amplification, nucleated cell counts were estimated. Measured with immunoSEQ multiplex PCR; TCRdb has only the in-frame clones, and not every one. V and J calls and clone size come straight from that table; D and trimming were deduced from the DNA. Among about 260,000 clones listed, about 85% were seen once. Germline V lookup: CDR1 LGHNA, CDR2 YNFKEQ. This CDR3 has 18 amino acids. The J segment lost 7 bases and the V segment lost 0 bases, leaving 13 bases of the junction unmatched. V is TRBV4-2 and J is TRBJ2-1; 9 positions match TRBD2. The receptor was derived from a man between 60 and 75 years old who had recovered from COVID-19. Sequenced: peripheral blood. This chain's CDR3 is CASSQDSTSGGLWNEQFF. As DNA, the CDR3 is TGTGCCAGCAGCCAAGATTCAACGAGCGGGGGGCTTTGGAATGAGCAGTTCTTC.